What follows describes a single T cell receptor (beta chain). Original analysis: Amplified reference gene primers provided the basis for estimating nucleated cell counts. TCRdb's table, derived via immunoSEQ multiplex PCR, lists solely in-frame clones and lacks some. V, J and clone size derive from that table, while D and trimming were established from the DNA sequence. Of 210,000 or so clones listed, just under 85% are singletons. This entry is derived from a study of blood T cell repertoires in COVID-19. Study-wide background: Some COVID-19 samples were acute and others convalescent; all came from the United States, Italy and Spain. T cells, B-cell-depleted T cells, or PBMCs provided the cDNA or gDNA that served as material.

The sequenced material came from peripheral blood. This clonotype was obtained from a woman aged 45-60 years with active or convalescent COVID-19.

CDR3 DNA: TGCGCCAGCAGGGGGCTCCAGTACGTC. The encoded protein is CASRGLQYV. The rearrangement links TRBV10-1 to TRBJ2-7, with D tentatively TRBD1 (5 bases). Per the germline V gene, CDR1 is WNHNN and CDR2 is SYGVQD (reference sequence). Deletions cut 6 bases from V and 10 bases from J, with 7 bases between. The CDR3 sequence is 9 residues long.